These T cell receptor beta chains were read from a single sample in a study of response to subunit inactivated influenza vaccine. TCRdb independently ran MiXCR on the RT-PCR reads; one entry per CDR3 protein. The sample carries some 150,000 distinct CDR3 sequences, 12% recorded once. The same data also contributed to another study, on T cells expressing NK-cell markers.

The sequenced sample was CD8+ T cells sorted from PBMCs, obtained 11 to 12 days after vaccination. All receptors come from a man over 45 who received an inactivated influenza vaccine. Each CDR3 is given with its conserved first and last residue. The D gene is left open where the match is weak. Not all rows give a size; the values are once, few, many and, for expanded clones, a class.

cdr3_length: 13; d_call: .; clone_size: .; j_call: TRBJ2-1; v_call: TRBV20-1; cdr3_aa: CSASRGTLNEQFF; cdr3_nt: TGCAGTGCTAGCAGGGGCACCCTCAATGAGCAGTTCTTC
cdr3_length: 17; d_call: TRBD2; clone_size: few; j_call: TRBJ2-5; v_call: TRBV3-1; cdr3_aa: CASSQDAGGVLLETQYF; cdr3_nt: TGTGCCAGCAGCCAAGACGCGGGGGGCGTGTTATTAGAGACCCAGTACTTC
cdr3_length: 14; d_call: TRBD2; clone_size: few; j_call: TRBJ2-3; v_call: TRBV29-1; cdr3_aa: CSVESGGEADTQYF; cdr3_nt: TGCAGCGTTGAGAGCGGGGGTGAGGCAGATACGCAGTATTTT
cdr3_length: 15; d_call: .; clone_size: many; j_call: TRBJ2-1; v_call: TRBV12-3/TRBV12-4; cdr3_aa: CASSLDSSSYNEQFF; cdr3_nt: TGTGCCAGCAGTTTAGACAGCAGCTCCTACAATGAGCAGTTCTTC
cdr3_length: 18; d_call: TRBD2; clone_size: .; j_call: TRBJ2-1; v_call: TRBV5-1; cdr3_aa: CASRVRKRGDSSYNEQFF; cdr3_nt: TGCGCCAGCAGAGTGAGAAAGCGGGGGGACAGCTCCTACAATGAGCAGTTCTTC
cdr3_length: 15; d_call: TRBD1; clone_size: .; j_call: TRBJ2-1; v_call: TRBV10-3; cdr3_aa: CAISERQGTLNEQFF; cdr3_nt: TGTGCCATCAGCGAACGACAGGGGACGTTGAATGAGCAGTTCTTC
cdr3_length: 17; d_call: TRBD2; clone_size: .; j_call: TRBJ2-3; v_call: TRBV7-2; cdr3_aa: CASSFPSSGVSTDTQYF; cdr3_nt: TGTGCCAGCAGCTTCCCTTCTAGCGGAGTGAGCACAGATACGCAGTATTTT
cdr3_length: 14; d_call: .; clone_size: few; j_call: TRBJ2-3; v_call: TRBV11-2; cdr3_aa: CASSLVTETDTQYF; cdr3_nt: TGTGCCAGCAGCTTAGTGACCGAAACAGATACGCAGTATTTT
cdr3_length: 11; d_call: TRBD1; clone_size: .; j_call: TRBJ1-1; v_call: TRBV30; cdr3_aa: CAWGDRGPAFF; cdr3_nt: TGTGCCTGGGGGGACAGGGGGCCAGCTTTCTTT
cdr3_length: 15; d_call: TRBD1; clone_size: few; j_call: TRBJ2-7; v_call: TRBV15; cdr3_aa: CATSVGQGPSYEQYF; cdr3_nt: TGTGCCACCAGCGTTGGACAGGGCCCATCCTACGAGCAGTACTTC
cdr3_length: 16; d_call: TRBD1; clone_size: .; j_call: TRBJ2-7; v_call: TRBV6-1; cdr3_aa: CASRPTGGGLLYEQYF; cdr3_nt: TGTGCCAGCAGACCTACAGGGGGAGGCCTCCTCTACGAGCAGTACTTC
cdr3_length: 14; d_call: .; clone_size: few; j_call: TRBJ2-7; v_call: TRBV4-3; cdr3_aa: CASSLEQGPYEQYF; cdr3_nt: TGCGCCAGCAGCCTGGAGCAGGGCCCCTACGAGCAGTACTTC
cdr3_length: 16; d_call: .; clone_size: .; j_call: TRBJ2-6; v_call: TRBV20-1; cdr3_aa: CSATDVRVAGANVLTF; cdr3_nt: TGCAGTGCTACGGACGTCCGGGTTGCTGGGGCCAACGTCCTGACTTTC
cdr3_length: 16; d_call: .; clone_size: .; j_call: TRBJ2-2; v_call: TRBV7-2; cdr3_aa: CASSQLMGGNTGELFF; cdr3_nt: TGTGCCAGCAGCCAGTTGATGGGGGGCAACACCGGGGAGCTGTTTTTT
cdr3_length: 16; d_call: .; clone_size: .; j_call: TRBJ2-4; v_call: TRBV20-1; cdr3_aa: CSASFPSGMPNNIQYF; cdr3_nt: TGCAGTGCTAGTTTCCCCTCCGGGATGCCTAACAACATTCAGTACTTC
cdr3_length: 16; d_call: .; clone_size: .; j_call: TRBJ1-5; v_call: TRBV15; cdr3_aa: CATSRDGRRGNQPQHF; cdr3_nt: TGTGCCACCAGCAGAGATGGGCGGCGGGGCAATCAGCCCCAGCATTTT
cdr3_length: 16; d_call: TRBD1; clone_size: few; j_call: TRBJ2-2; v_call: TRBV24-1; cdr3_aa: CATSEVEGQVRGELFF; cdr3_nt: TGTGCCACCAGTGAGGTTGAAGGACAGGTGCGCGGGGAGCTGTTTTTT
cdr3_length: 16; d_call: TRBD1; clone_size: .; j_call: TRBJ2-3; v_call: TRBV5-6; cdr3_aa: CASSLGGQGIADTQYF; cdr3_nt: TGTGCCAGCAGCTTGGGGGGACAGGGGATCGCAGATACGCAGTATTTT
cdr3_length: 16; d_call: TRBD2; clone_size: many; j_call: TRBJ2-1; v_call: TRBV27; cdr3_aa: CASSLIAGIIYNEQFF; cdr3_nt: TGTGCCAGCAGTTTAATAGCGGGTATTATTTACAATGAGCAGTTCTTC
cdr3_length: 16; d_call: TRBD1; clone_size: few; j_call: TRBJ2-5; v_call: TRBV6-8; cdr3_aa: CASSYSQGATRETQYF; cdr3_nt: TGTGCCAGCAGTTACTCGCAGGGGGCGACTCGGGAGACCCAGTACTTC
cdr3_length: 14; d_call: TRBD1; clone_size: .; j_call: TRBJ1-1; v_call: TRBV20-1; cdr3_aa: CSASAGGVYTEAFF; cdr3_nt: TGCAGTGCTAGTGCAGGGGGCGTGTACACTGAAGCTTTCTTT
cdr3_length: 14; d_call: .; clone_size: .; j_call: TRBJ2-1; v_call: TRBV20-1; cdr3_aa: CSAPAHSVVNEQFF; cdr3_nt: TGCAGTGCGCCTGCGCATTCGGTGGTGAATGAGCAGTTCTTC
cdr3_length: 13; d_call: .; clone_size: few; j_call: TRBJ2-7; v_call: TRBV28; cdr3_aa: CASSLGLGNEQYF; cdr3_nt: TGTGCCAGCAGTTTAGGATTAGGTAACGAGCAGTACTTC
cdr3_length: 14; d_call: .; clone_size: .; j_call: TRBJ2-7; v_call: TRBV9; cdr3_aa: CASSPSGLNYEQYF; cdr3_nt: TGTGCCAGCAGCCCGAGTGGGTTGAACTACGAGCAGTACTTC
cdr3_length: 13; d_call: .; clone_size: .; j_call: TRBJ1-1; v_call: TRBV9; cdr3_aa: CASSVGDGTEAFF; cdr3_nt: TGTGCCAGCAGCGTAGGAGATGGGACAGAAGCTTTCTTT
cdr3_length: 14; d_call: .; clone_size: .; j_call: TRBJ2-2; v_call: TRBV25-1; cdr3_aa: CASSVRQTTGELFF; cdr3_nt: TGTGCCAGCAGTGTTAGACAGACCACCGGGGAGCTGTTTTTT
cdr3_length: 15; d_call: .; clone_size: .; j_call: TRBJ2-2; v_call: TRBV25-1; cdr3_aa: CASSESAGNTGELFF; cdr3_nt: TGTGCCAGCAGTGAATCTGCCGGGAACACCGGGGAGCTGTTTTTT
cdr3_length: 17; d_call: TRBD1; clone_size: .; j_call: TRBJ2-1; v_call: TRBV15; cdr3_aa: CATSRDLARTGEDEQFF; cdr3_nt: TGTGCCACCAGCAGAGATCTAGCCCGGACAGGGGAGGATGAGCAGTTCTTC
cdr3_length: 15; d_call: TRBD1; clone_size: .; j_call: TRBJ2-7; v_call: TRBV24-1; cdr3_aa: CATSDPTQGSYEQYF; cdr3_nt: TGTGCCACCAGTGACCCAACACAGGGGTCCTACGAGCAGTACTTC
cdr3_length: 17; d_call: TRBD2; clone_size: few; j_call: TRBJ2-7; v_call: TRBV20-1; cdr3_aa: CSARDLLAGGGLYEQYF; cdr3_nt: TGCAGTGCTAGAGATCTTCTAGCGGGAGGGGGGCTTTACGAGCAGTACTTC
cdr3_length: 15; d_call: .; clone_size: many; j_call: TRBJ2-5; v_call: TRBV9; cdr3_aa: CASSVEGAFGETQYF; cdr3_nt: TGTGCCAGCAGCGTAGAAGGGGCGTTCGGGGAGACCCAGTACTTC
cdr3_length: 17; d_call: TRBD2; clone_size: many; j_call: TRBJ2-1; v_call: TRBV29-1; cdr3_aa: CSVPKSGGLAQTNEQFF; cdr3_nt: TGCAGCGTACCAAAATCGGGTGGACTAGCCCAAACCAATGAGCAGTTCTTC
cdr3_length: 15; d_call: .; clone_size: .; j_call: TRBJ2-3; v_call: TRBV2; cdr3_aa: CASSYDTGGTDTQYF; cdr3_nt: TGTGCCAGCAGTTACGACACGGGAGGCACAGATACGCAGTATTTT